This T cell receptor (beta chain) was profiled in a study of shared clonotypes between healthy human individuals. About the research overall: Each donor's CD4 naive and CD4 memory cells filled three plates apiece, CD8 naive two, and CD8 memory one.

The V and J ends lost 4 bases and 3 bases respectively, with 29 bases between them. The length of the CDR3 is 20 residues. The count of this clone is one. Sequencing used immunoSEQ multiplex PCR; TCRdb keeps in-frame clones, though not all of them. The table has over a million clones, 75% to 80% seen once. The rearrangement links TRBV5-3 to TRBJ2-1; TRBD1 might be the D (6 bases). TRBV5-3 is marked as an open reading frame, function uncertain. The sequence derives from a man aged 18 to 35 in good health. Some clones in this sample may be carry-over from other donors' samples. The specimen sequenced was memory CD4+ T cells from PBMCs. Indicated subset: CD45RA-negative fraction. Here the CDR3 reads CARSTSPRGPVGSIYNEQFF. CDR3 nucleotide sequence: TGTGCCAGAAGCACATCTCCCAGGGGCCCTGTGGGTTCCATCTACAATGAGCAGTTCTTC.